This T cell receptor (beta chain) comes out of a study of blood T cell repertoires in COVID-19. Assay used: immunoSEQ multiplex PCR; TCRdb lists only in-frame clones, some missing. The data contain 350,000 or so clones, about 90% of them singletons. The V end lost 8 bases, the J end lost 8 bases, and 15 bases lay between the germline ends. CDR1 MNHEY and CDR2 SVGAGI come from the germline V gene. This CDR3 is 13 amino acids long. The clonotype was recovered from a man aged 18 to 29 with active or convalescent COVID-19. Sequenced input: peripheral blood. The chain links TRBV6-5 to TRBJ1-4; no firm D call. The CDR3 spells CASRGSGREKLFF. CDR3 DNA: TGTGCCAGCCGGGGTAGCGGGAGAGAAAAACTGTTTTTT.